This TCR beta chain appears in the sequencing data of a study of Graves' ophthalmopathy and Graves' hyperthyroidism. Amplification from RNA transcripts yielded the TCR beta CDR3 regions. After a first-round RT-PCR with HTBI primers, a second-round multiplex PCR was run. Each CDR3 protein gets one entry after TCRdb re-called the multiplex PCR reads with MiXCR. This table has about 150,000 distinct CDR3 sequences, roughly two fifths appearing once. V gave up 6 bases and J gave up 0 bases, with 6 bases separating them. From germline, CDR1 is MNHEY and CDR2 SMNVEV (reference sequence). CDR3 length: 14 amino acids. This clonotype was seen many times.

The chain couples TRBV27 to TRBJ1-6; no reliable D call. Sequenced material: peripheral blood. The sequence derives from a woman aged 40 to 55 with Graves' ophthalmopathy. CDR3: CASSWGSYNSPLHF. The CDR3 DNA reads as TGTGCCAGCAGCTGGGGCTCCTATAATTCACCCCTCCACTTT.